The T cell receptor beta chain described here comes from a study of blood T cells in healthy people across ages. A second about 6 to 12 cycle PCR used barcoded and J-beta primers. Via MiXCR, TCRdb re-called the 5' RACE reads, giving one row per CDR3 protein. The sample holds more than 800,000 distinct CDR3 sequences, around 45% seen once. Germline loops: CDR1 MNHEY, CDR2 SMNVEV (reference sequence). The CDR3 loop spans 15 amino acids. V dropped 8 bases and J dropped 0; count of bases not matched to a gene: 10. The sample holds a few counts of this clonotype. Its antigen is not identified. Study results and limitations: Diversity of TCR beta correlated strongly with naive T cell percentage.

This sequence was found in an older woman in good health. Sequencing was carried out using blood. The rearrangement links TRBV27 to TRBJ2-7, with 7 bases matching TRBD2. The CDR3 sequence is CASGYRTSLSYEQYF. The CDR3 nucleotides are TGTGCCAGCGGATATCGGACTAGTCTCTCCTACGAGCAGTACTTC.